The sequence of this T cell receptor beta chain was determined in a study of CD8 T cells in ankylosing spondylitis. Study conclusions and caveats: Previous work reported some of these motif variants in the synovial fluid and blood of reactive arthritis.

TCRdb re-analysed the 5' RACE reads in MiXCR, keeping a single row per CDR3 protein. Of under 15,000 distinct CDR3 sequences listed, around 2.8% are singletons. Germline V gene data show CDR1 as SGDLS and CDR2 as YYNGEE. Unmatched junction bases numbered 13, after V lost 3 bases and J lost 5 bases. The CDR3 totals 16 residues. This clonotype has a handful of counts. Its cognate antigen is unknown. The V call is TRBV9, the J call TRBJ2-5, with 7 bases aligning to TRBD2. The sample was blood, either unsorted or a sorted T cell fraction (not recorded which). This sequence was found in a male donor with ankylosing spondylitis or in good health (not recorded which). DNA for the CDR3: TGTGCCAGCAGCGCCGGGACTACCGACTTGGGGGAGACCCAGTACTTC. Protein: CASSAGTTDLGETQYF.